Shown below are 16 T cell receptor beta chains from a single sample sequenced in a study of T cells in Graves' hyperthyroidism and ophthalmopathy. Amplified TCR beta CDR3 regions came from RNA transcripts. When the TCR CDR3 underwent first-round RT-PCR, the HTBI primer set was used. In TCRdb, the multiplex PCR reads were re-called with MiXCR into one record per CDR3 protein. The table records about 270,000 distinct CDR3 sequences, 25% of them present only once. Sequenced: blood. The source of these receptors is a man in his forties with Graves' hyperthyroidism that later progressed to Graves' ophthalmopathy.

This clonotype was counted at least ten times. The chain joins TRBV2 to TRBJ2-5; 9 bases are shared with TRBD1. CDR3 length: 13 residues. The germline gives CDR1 SNHLY, CDR2 FYNNEI. V dropped 6 bases and J dropped 4; count of bases not matched to a gene: 3. CDR3 amino acids: CASRGQGVETQYF. Here the CDR3 DNA reads TGTGCCAGCAGGGGACAGGGCGTAGAGACCCAGTACTTC.

This clonotype came up many times. The gene calls are TRBV6-5 and TRBJ1-2, with D possibly TRBD1 on 6 matching bases. This CDR3 is built from 16 residues. Trimming removed 5 bases from V and 1 base from J, with 17 bases in between. Germline CDR1 reads MNHEY; CDR2 reads SVGAGI. CDR3 sequence: CASSTGKTYLNYGYTF. The CDR3 DNA reads as TGTGCCAGCAGTACAGGGAAAACGTACCTTAACTATGGCTACACCTTC.

This clonotype has a count of ten or more. This rearrangement joins TRBV6-1 to TRBJ2-3; 9 nucleotides agree with TRBD2. This CDR3 comprises 14 residues. V was pared by 8 bases and J by 4 bases, with 7 bases of the junction left unmatched. Germline V lookup: CDR1 MNHNS, CDR2 SASEGT. This chain's CDR3 is CASDSGSISDTQYF. Written as DNA, the CDR3 is TGTGCCAGCGATAGCGGGAGTATCTCAGATACGCAGTATTTT.

The gene calls are TRBV2 and TRBJ1-1; a possible D gene is TRBD1 (5 bases). Looked up from germline, CDR1 is SNHLY and CDR2 is FYNNEI. V was trimmed by 2 bases and J by 1 base, leaving 14 bases between them. CDR3 size: 16 residues. CDR3 DNA: TGTGCCAGCAGTGAATACTTGGGGACGGCGAACACTGAAGCTTTCTTT. As protein: CASSEYLGTANTEAFF.

This clonotype has a count of ten or more. The chain combines TRBV7-2 with TRBJ1-5; D is perhaps TRBD1 (6 bases). The CDR3 runs to 15 residues. Trimming left V 1 base short and J 6 bases short, with 13 bases between. Germline assignment: CDR1 SGHTA and CDR2 FQGNSA. The CDR3 coding sequence is TGTGCCAGCAGCTTAGGGGGGGGCCTAAGTCAGCCCCAGCATTTT. It specifies CASSLGGGLSQPQHF.

This clonotype was seen many times. The V gene is TRBV12-3 or TRBV12-4, the J gene TRBJ2-7, with 13 bases fitting TRBD2. The V and J ends lost 6 bases and 8 bases, in that order; junction bases with no gene match: 10. The CDR3 contains 15 residues. The chain's CDR3 is CASRPGLAGVRKQYF. Here the CDR3 DNA reads TGTGCCAGCAGGCCTGGACTAGCGGGAGTTCGTAAGCAGTACTTC.

The rearrangement links TRBV20-1 to TRBJ2-7; possible D gene TRBD2, 5 bases. In germline, CDR1 is DFQATT, CDR2 SNEGSKA (reference sequence). Trimming pared 3 bases from V and 7 bases from J, leaving 19 bases between. CDR3 size: 14 residues. This chain's CDR3 is CSASYFTETGEQYF. Written as DNA, the CDR3 is TGCAGTGCTAGTTATTTCACCGAGACGGGGGAGCAGTACTTC.

This clonotype was picked up many times. The chain joins TRBV12-3 or TRBV12-4 to TRBJ2-7; 14 bases agree with TRBD2. This CDR3 has 17 amino acids. V shed 1 base, J shed 2 bases, and the junction held 4 bases outside the gene matches. The CDR3 coding sequence is TGTGCCAGCAGTTTAGTGACTAGCGGGAGGGAACCCTACGAGCAGTACTTC. Its protein is CASSLVTSGREPYEQYF.

Ten or more counts support this clonotype. This chain links TRBV4-1 with TRBJ2-7, with D possibly matching TRBD2 (6 bases). From germline, CDR1 is MGHRA and CDR2 YSYEKL. The germline V and J ends were trimmed by 3 bases and 2 bases, with 14 bases remaining between them. This CDR3 region has 15 residues. The CDR3 here is CASSHRDLGTYEQYF. Written as DNA, the CDR3 is TGCGCCAGCAGCCACCGGGACTTAGGAACCTACGAGCAGTACTTC.

This clonotype has ten or more counts. The V gene is TRBV28, the J gene TRBJ1-5, with D possibly TRBD1 on 5 matching bases. Germline V CDR1 and CDR2: MDHEN, SYDVKM. This CDR3 is 14 amino acids long. V was clipped by 5 bases and J by 3 bases, with 11 bases between them. Written as DNA, the CDR3 is TGTGCCAGCAGTGTGGGACCGAACAATCAGCCCCAGCATTTT. Its translation is CASSVGPNNQPQHF. Supplemented by reference TRBV28 and TRBJ1-5, the full variable domain reads DVKVTQSSRYLVKRTGEKVFLECVQDMDHENMFWYRQDPGLGLRLIYFSYDVKMKEKGDIPEGYSVSREKKERFSLILESASTNQTSMYLCASSVGPNNQPQHFGDGTRLSIL.

This clonotype was seen at least ten times. The chain has TRBV27 and TRBJ1-1, with 7 nucleotides matching TRBD1. CDR3 length equals 13 residues. The germline V gene has CDR1 MNHEY and CDR2 SMNVEV (reference sequence). V gave up 6 bases and J gave up 6 bases; unmatched junction bases: 7. CDR3 coding DNA: TGTGCCAGCAGCTCCGACAGGGTCCCTGAAGCTTTCTTT. Its protein product is CASSSDRVPEAFF.

This clonotype appeared many times. The genes are TRBV7-8 and TRBJ2-3, with 7 bases that match TRBD2. The CDR3 is 16 amino acids. The V and J ends lost 5 bases and 2 bases, in that order; junction bases with no gene match: 10. CDR1 SGHVS and CDR2 FQNEAQ come from the germline V gene. The CDR3 DNA is TGTGCCAGCAGCCCCTCTAGCCTAGCGGCCACAGATACGCAGTATTTT. Residues: CASSPSSLAATDTQYF.

This clonotype was counted ten times or more. V gene TRBV18 combines with J gene TRBJ1-2, with D tentatively TRBD1 (5 bases). The CDR3 runs to 14 residues. Germline V gives CDR1 KGHSH, CDR2 LQKENI. V was trimmed by 2 bases and J by 4 bases, leaving 11 bases between them. CDR3 bases: TGTGCCAGCTCACCATATCAGGGACGCTATGGCTACACCTTC. Protein sequence: CASSPYQGRYGYTF.

This clonotype was recorded at least ten times. Here the CDR3 reads CASSVRGNTEAFF. The CDR3 DNA reads as TGTGCCAGCAGCGTACGCGGGAACACTGAAGCTTTCTTT. The chain links TRBV9 to TRBJ1-1; unclear D gene. The CDR3 length is 13 residues. Germline CDR1 is SGDLS and CDR2 is YYNGEE. Trimming left V 1 base short and J 1 base short, with 5 bases between. Looking up the rest from reference TRBV9 and TRBJ1-1 gives the full variable domain: DSGVTQTPKHLITATGQRVTLRCSPRSGDLSVYWYQQSLDQGLQFLIQYYNGEERAKGNILERFSAQQFPDLHSELNLSSLELGDSALYFCASSVRGNTEAFFGQGTRLTVV.

This clonotype was seen many times. The chain uses TRBV10-3 and TRBJ2-6; D gene ambiguous. This CDR3 region has 14 residues. Germline V gene lookup returns CDR1 ENHRY and CDR2 SYGVKD. Trimming took off 0 bases at V and 1 base at J, with 1 base between the two ends. The CDR3, as DNA: TGTGCCATCAGTGAGTCGTCTGGGGCCAACGTCCTGACTTTC. This sequence encodes CAISESSGANVLTF.

The V gene is TRBV20-1, the J gene TRBJ1-5, with D unclear. Trimming removed 3 bases from V and 4 bases from J, with 16 bases in between. CDR1 is DFQATT, CDR2 SNEGSKA, per germline (reference sequence). The CDR3 is 15 amino acids. The DNA for the CDR3 is TGCAGTGCTAGTTTTTTCGGGGATAGGAATCAGCCCCAGCATTTT. It translates to CSASFFGDRNQPQHF.